The 17 T cell receptor beta chains below come from one sample, sequenced in a study of T cells in Graves' hyperthyroidism and ophthalmopathy. What was amplified from RNA transcripts were TCR beta CDR3 regions. Initially, a first-round RT-PCR of the TCR CDR3 employed the HTBI primer set. TCRdb re-called the multiplex PCR reads through MiXCR, storing one row per CDR3 protein. The data show around 520,000 distinct CDR3 sequences, 13% to 15% seen once. The sequencing input was blood. The receptors shown here come from a woman younger than 35 with Graves' hyperthyroidism.

Ten or more counts support this clonotype. The chain recombines TRBV2 with TRBJ2-2; no clear D gene. The germline V gene has CDR1 SNHLY and CDR2 FYNNEI. The CDR3 sequence is 11 residues long. Trimming removed 6 bases at V and 7 bases at J, with 6 bases between. In nucleotides, the CDR3 is TGTGCCAGCAGGGCTGGCGGGGAGCTGTTTTTT. This sequence encodes CASRAGGELFF.

This clonotype came up many times. V is TRBV12-3 or TRBV12-4 and J is TRBJ1-5; TRBD1 matches 7 bases. This CDR3 is 15 amino acids long. V dropped 7 bases and J dropped 1; count of bases not matched to a gene: 7. CDR3 nucleotide sequence: TGTGCCAGCATCCCCGGGACAGCGAGCAATCAGCCCCAGCATTTT. It encodes CASIPGTASNQPQHF.

This clonotype was detected ten times or more. The CDR3 DNA is TGTGCCAGTAGTATAAGGTGGGACAGGGCCAGTTCAATCCGGAACGAGCAGTACTTC. It specifies CASSIRWDRASSIRNEQYF. The chain carries TRBV19 and TRBJ2-7; the match to TRBD1 covers 9 bases. Germline-derived CDR1 and CDR2 are LNHDA and SQIVND (reference sequence). The CDR3 covers 19 residues. V shed 2 bases, J shed 5 bases, and the junction held 19 bases outside the gene matches.

This clonotype was recorded at least ten times. The V gene is TRBV10-3, the J gene TRBJ1-2; 10 bases agree with TRBD1. The CDR3 covers 17 residues. Germline V gene data show CDR1 as ENHRY and CDR2 as SYGVKD. Trimming cost V 4 bases and J 5 bases; bases outside gene matches: 13. CDR3 loop: CAISVDRDRGAAYGYTF. CDR3 sequence (DNA): TGTGCCATCAGTGTAGACCGGGACAGGGGCGCCGCATATGGCTACACCTTC.

This clonotype was seen just once. The rearrangement links TRBV6-1 to TRBJ2-1; D uncertain. The CDR3 consists of 13 residues. V was pared by 5 bases and J by 8 bases, with 13 bases between. Germline CDR1 is MNHNS and CDR2 is SASEGT. The CDR3 DNA follows: TGTGCCAGCAGTCAAGAGATCGGTTATGAGCAGTTCTTC. This encodes CASSQEIGYEQFF.

This clonotype was counted many times. The chain couples TRBV20-1 to TRBJ1-2; no clear D. V was pared by 3 bases and J by 6 bases, with 14 bases between. This CDR3 is 13 amino acids long. From germline, CDR1 is DFQATT and CDR2 SNEGSKA (reference sequence). The CDR3 DNA is TGCAGTGCTAGCGGCGGAATCCGGGATGGCTACACCTTC. It translates to CSASGGIRDGYTF.

This clonotype occurred once. At one boundary the junction diverges from the germline segment, which might be a read error. The chain uses TRBV3-1 and TRBJ1-5; D might be TRBD1 (6 bases). Per germline, CDR1 LGHDT and CDR2 YNNKEL (reference sequence). The CDR3 is 15 residues long. Here the CDR3 reads CGSSQEGTPNQPQRF. DNA of the CDR3: TGTGGCAGCAGCCAAGAAGGGACACCGAATCAGCCCCAGCGTTTT. Complete variable domain (other parts from reference TRBV3-1 and TRBJ1-5): DTAVSQTPKYLVTQMGNDKSIKCEQNLGHDTMYWYKQDSKKFLKIMFSYNNKELIINETVPNRFSPKSPDKAHLNLHINSLELGDSAVYFCGSSQEGTPNQPQRFGDGTRLSIL.

In its sample, this clonotype was seen many times. The rearrangement links TRBV30 to TRBJ2-1; tentatively, D is TRBD1 (5 bases). V was clipped by 3 bases and J by 2 bases, with 5 bases between them. The CDR3 spans 12 residues. Germline V gene lookup returns CDR1 GTSNPN and CDR2 SVGIG (reference sequence). CDR3 protein: CAWRTAYNEQFF. The CDR3 DNA reads TGTGCCTGGAGGACAGCCTACAATGAGCAGTTCTTC.

This clonotype showed up many times. The rearrangement links TRBV24-1 to TRBJ2-2; D is unclear. The CDR3 spans 16 residues. The germline CDR1 and CDR2 sequences are KGHDR and SFDVKD. Trimming removed 9 bases from V and 2 bases from J, with 18 bases in between. CDR3 sequence reads: CATSKLRPSNTGELFF. The CDR3, as DNA: TGTGCCACCTCAAAACTACGACCTAGTAACACCGGGGAGCTGTTTTTT.

At least ten counts were recorded for this clonotype. The chain recombines TRBV24-1 with TRBJ2-2; maybe TRBD1 (6 bases). V gave up 4 bases and J gave up 3 bases, with 11 bases separating them. Germline CDR1 and CDR2: KGHDR and SFDVKD. The CDR3 is made up of 15 amino acids. The CDR3 sequence is CATSDTGQYTGELFF. The DNA of the CDR3 is TGTGCCACCAGTGACACTGGACAGTACACCGGGGAGCTGTTTTTT.

This clonotype was detected many times. The chain uses TRBV27 and TRBJ1-2; D is unresolved. The CDR3 covers 13 residues. V was trimmed by 5 bases and J by 4 bases, leaving 11 bases between them. Germline CDR1 is MNHEY and CDR2 is SMNVEV (reference sequence). The CDR3 nucleotides are TGTGCCAGCAGTCGACTTCCCCCCTATGGCTACACCTTC. This translates into CASSRLPPYGYTF.

Written as DNA, the CDR3 is TGTGCCAGCAGTTACGACATCCCTGGCTACACCTTC. As protein: CASSYDIPGYTF. The chain employs TRBV6-5 and TRBJ1-2; D gene unclear. CDR1 and CDR2 from the germline V gene are MNHEY and SVGAGI. The germline V and J ends were trimmed by 2 bases and 7 bases, with 8 bases remaining between them. The length of the CDR3 is 12 residues.

The chain has TRBV6-1 and TRBJ2-7, with D unclear. The ends were cut back, 2 bases at V and 3 bases at J, with 5 bases in the middle. Germline CDR1 is MNHNS and CDR2 is SASEGT. The CDR3 length is 12 residues. The CDR3 bases are TGTGCCAGCAGTGAACAGCGCTACGAGCAGTACGTC. It yields the protein CASSEQRYEQYV.

This clonotype was seen repeatedly, ten times or more. The chain uses TRBV3-1 and TRBJ1-6; D might be TRBD1 (5 bases). The CDR3 covers 16 residues. The V end lost 0 bases, the J end lost 6 bases, and 12 bases lay between the germline ends. Germline CDR1 and CDR2: LGHDT and YNNKEL (reference sequence). CDR3 sequence reads: CASSQDQGPFNSPLHF. In DNA form, the CDR3 reads TGTGCCAGCAGCCAAGATCAGGGCCCCTTTAATTCACCCCTCCACTTT.

This clonotype appeared many times. The rearrangement uses TRBV6-4 and TRBJ1-1; D unclear. The CDR3 length is 15 residues. Germline CDR1 reads MRHNA; CDR2 reads SNTAGT. The V gene lost 0 bases and the J gene lost 0 bases, with 8 bases spanning the gap. The CDR3 bases are TGTGCCAGCAGTGACTCGAACGACCTGAACACTGAAGCTTTCTTT. Translated: CASSDSNDLNTEAFF.

The chain uses TRBV7-8 and TRBJ2-7; D perhaps matches TRBD1 (6 bases). The CDR3 consists of 15 residues. V was cut by 5 bases and J by 4 bases, with 18 bases left in between. The germline V gene has CDR1 SGHVS and CDR2 FQNEAQ. The CDR3 DNA follows: TGTGCCAGCAGCCCCAGGGGCCCACCTATTTACGAGCAGTACGTC. Amino acids: CASSPRGPPIYEQYV.

The CDR3 nucleotides read TGTGCCAGCAGTTTATTAGGGGGGGGGGCCAACGTCCTGACTTTC. It specifies CASSLLGGGANVLTF. The gene calls are TRBV27 and TRBJ2-6; the D gene could be TRBD1 or TRBD2 (6 bases each). Germline V gene data show CDR1 as MNHEY and CDR2 as SMNVEV (reference sequence). This CDR3 contains 15 residues. Trimming stripped 1 base from V and 4 bases from J, with 8 bases between.